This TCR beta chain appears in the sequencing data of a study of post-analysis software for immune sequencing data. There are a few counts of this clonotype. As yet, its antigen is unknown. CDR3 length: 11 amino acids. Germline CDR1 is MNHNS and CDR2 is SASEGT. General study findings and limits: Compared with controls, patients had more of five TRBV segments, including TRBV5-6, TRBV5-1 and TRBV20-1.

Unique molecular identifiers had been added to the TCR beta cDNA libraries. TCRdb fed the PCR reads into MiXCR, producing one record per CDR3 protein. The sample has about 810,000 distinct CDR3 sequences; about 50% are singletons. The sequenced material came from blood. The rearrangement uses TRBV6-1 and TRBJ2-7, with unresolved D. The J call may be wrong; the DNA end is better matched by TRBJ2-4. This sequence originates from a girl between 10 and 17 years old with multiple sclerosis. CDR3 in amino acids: CASRAFNIQYF. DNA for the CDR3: TGTGCCAGCAGAGCGTTTAACATTCAGTACTTC.